One T cell receptor (beta chain) is described in this entry. The entry originates in a study of T cell changes during pregnancy in multiple sclerosis. Clones were read by immunoSEQ multiplex PCR, and TCRdb kept only the in-frame ones, dropping some. The table includes 90,000 or so clones, roughly nine tenths detected once. The V and J ends lost 1 base and 1 base respectively, with 4 bases between them. Germline V gene data show CDR1 as MNHEY and CDR2 as SMNVEV (reference sequence). The CDR3 is 13 residues long. The sequences come from PBMCs, collected in the first trimester of pregnancy. The chain carries TRBV27 and TRBJ1-1; no clear D gene. This TCR was recovered from a female donor in good health, serving as a control in a pregnancy study. Some clones in this sample may be carry-over from other donors' samples. CDR3 coding DNA: TGTGCCAGCAGTTTATGGCAGAACACTGAAGCTTTCTTT. Protein product: CASSLWQNTEAFF.